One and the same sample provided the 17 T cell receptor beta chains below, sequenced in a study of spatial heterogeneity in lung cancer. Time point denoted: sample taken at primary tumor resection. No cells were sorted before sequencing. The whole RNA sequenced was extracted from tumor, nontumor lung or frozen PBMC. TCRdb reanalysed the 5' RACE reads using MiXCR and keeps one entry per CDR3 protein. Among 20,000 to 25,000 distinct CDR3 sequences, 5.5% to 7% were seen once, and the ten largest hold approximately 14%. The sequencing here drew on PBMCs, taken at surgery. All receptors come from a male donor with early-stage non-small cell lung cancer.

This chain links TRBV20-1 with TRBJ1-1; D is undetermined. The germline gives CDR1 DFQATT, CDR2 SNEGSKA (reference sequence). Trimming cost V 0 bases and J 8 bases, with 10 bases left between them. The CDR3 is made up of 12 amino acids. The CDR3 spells CSARDLEVEAFF. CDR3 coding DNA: TGCAGTGCTAGAGATCTGGAAGTAGAAGCTTTCTTT.

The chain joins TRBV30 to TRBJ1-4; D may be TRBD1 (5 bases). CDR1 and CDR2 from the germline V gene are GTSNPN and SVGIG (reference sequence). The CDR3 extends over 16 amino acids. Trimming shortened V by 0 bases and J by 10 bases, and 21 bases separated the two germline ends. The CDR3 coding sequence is TGTGCCTGGAGTGTTGAGGGGAGCTCAGGAGGAGGAAAACTGTTTTTT. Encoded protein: CAWSVEGSSGGGKLFF. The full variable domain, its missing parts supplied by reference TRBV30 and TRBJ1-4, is SQTIHQWPATLVQPVGSPLSLECTVEGTSNPNLYWYRQAAGRGLQLLFYSVGIGQISSEVPQNLSASRPQDRQFILSSKKLLLSDSGFYLCAWSVEGSSGGGKLFFGSGTQLSVL.

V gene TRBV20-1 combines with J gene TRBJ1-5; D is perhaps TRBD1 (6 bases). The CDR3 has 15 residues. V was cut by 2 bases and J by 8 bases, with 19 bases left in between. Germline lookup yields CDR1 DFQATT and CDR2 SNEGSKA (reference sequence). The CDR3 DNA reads TGCAGTGCTAGAAGCAGGCGGATCCAGGGGAAGCCCCAGCATTTT. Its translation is CSARSRRIQGKPQHF.

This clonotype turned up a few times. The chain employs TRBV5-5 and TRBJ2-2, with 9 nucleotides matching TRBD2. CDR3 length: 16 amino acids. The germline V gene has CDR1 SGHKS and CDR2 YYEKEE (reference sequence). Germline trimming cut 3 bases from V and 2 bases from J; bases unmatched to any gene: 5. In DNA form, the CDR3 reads TGTGCCAGCAGCTCCCTAGCGGGGTCAAACACCGGGGAGCTGTTTTTT. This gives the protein CASSSLAGSNTGELFF.

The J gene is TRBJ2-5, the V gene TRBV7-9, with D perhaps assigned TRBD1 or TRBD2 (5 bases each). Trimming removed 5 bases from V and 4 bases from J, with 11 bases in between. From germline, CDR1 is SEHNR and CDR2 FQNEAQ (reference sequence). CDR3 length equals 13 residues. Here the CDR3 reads CASSPQGRETQYF. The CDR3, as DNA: TGTGCCAGCAGCCCCCAGGGACGAGAGACCCAGTACTTC.

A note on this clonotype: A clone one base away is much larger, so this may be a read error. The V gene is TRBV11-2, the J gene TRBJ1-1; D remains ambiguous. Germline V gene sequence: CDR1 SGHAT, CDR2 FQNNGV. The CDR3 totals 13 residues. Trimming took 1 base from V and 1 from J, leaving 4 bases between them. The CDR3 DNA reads TGTGCCAGCAGCTTAGGGGGGAACACTGAAGCTTTCTTT. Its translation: CASSLGGNTEAFF.

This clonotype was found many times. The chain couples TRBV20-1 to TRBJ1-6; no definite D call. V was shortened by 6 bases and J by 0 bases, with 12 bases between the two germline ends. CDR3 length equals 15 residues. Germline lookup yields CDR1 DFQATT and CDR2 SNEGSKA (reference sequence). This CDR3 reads CSALLKSSYNSPLHF. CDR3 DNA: TGCAGTGCCTTACTGAAGAGCTCCTATAATTCACCCCTCCACTTT.

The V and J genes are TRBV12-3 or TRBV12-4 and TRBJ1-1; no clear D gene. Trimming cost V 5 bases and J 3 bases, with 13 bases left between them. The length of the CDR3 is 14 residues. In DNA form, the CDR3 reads TGTGCCAGCAGTCAACATGGGGAGGACACTGAAGCTTTCTTT. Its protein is CASSQHGEDTEAFF.

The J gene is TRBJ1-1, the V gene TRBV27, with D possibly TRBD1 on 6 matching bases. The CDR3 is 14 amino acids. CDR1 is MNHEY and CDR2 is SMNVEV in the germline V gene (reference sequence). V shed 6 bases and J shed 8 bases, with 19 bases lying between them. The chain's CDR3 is CASRAGQSESEAFF. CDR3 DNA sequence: TGTGCCAGCAGAGCAGGACAGAGTGAATCGGAAGCTTTCTTT.

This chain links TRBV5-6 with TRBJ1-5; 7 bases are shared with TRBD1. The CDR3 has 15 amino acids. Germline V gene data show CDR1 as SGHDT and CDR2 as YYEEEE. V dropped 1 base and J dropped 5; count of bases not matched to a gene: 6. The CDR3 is CASSLSPTGDQPQHF. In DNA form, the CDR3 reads TGTGCCAGCAGCTTGTCACCTACAGGGGATCAGCCCCAGCATTTT.

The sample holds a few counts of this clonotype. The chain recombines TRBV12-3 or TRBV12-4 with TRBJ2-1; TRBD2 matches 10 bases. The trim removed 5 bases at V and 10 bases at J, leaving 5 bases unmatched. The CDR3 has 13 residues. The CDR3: CASSPLAGGEQFF. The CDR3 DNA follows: TGTGCCAGCAGTCCCTTAGCGGGGGGCGAGCAGTTCTTC.

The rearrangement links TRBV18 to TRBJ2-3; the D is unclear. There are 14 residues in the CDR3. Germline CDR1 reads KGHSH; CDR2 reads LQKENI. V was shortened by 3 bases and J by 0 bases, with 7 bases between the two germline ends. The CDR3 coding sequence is TGTGCCAGCTCACCGACCCTTAGCACAGATACGCAGTATTTT. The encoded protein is CASSPTLSTDTQYF. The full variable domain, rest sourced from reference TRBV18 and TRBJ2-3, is NAGVMQNPRHLVRRRGQEARLRCSPMKGHSHVYWYRQLPEEGLKFMVYLQKENIIDESGMPKERFSAEFPKEGPSILRIQQVVRGDSAAYFCASSPTLSTDTQYFGPGTRLTVL.

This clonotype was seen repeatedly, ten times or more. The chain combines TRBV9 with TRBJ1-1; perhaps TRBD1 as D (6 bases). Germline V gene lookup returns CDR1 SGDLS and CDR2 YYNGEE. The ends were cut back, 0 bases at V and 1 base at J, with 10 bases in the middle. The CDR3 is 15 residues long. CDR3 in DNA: TGTGCCAGCAGCGTAGCCCGCAGGGGGAACACTGAAGCTTTCTTT. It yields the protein CASSVARRGNTEAFF.

CDR3 coding DNA: TGTGCCACCACCACCCGAGAGCTAACAGGAGCCGGGGAGCTGTTTTTT. Translation: CATTTRELTGAGELFF. This chain connects TRBV12-3 or TRBV12-4 to TRBJ2-2, with D maybe TRBD1 (5 bases). Trimming took 10 bases from V and 6 from J, leaving 24 bases between them. The CDR3 covers 16 residues.

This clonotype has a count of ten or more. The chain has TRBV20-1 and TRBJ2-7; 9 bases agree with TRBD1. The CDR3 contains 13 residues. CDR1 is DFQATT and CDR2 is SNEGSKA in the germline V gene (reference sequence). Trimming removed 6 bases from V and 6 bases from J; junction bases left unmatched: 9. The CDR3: CSAEGDRVSEQYF. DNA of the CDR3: TGCAGTGCCGAGGGGGACAGGGTAAGCGAGCAGTACTTC.

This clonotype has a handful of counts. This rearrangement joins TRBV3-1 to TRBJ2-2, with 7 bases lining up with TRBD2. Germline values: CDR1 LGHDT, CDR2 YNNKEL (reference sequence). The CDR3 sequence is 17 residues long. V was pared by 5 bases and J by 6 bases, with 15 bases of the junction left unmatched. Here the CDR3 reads CASSNYFRTSLAGELFF. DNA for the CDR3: TGTGCCAGCAGCAACTATTTTCGGACTAGTCTGGCCGGGGAGCTGTTTTTT.

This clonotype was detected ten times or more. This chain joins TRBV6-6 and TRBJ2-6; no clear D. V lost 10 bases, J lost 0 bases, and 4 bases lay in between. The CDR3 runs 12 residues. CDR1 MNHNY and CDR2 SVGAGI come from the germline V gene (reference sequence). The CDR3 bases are TGTGCCACCTCCTCTGGGGCCAACGTCCTGACTTTC. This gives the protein CATSSGANVLTF.